The 8 T cell receptor beta chains in this list originate from one sample, sequenced in a study of blood T cell repertoires in COVID-19. The repertoire was sequenced with immunoSEQ multiplex PCR; TCRdb's copy has only in-frame clones and lacks some. The data hold approximately 300,000 clones, with roughly 86% observed a single time. Sequencing input: peripheral blood. Receptors were obtained from a woman aged 25 to 39 with COVID-19, enrolled during active disease.

The CDR3 region has the DNA TGCGCCAGCAGCGTGGAGGGACTAGCGGGAACCACAGATACGCAGTATTTT. It is translated as CASSVEGLAGTTDTQYF. The chain uses TRBV5-1 and TRBJ2-3; 13 bases line up with TRBD2. CDR3 size: 17 residues. The V segment lost 4 bases and the J segment 2 bases; nucleotides outside the gene matches: 7. Germline CDR1 SGHRS, CDR2 YFSETQ.

CDR3 amino acids: CASKADGDSPLHF. In nucleotides, the CDR3 is TGTGCCAGTAAGGCGGACGGGGATTCACCCCTCCACTTT. The chain couples TRBV19 to TRBJ1-6; D unresolved. The length of the CDR3 is 13 residues. Germline CDR1 is LNHDA and CDR2 is SQIVND (reference sequence). V dropped 7 bases and J dropped 8 bases, with 12 bases sitting between them. The full variable domain, in which reference TRBV19 and TRBJ1-6 provide the parts outside the CDR3, is DGGITQSPKYLFRKEGQNVTLSCEQNLNHDAMYWYRQDPGQGLRLIYYSQIVNDFQKGDIAEGYSVSREKKESFPLTVTSAQKNPTAFYLCASKADGDSPLHFGNGTRLTVT.

The chain employs TRBV18 and TRBJ1-1; TRBD1 agrees at 9 bases. J was trimmed by 4 bases and V by 3 bases; bases with no gene match: 6. Germline values: CDR1 KGHSH, CDR2 LQKENI. This CDR3 comprises 15 residues. CDR3 sequence reads: CASSPPDRGVTEAFF. The DNA for the CDR3 is TGTGCCAGCTCACCCCCGGACAGGGGTGTCACTGAAGCTTTCTTT.

The chain has TRBV27 and TRBJ2-1; TRBD2 agrees at 7 bases. CDR3 length: 13 residues. The trim removed 8 bases at V and 8 bases at J, leaving 9 bases unmatched. Germline V gene sequence: CDR1 MNHEY, CDR2 SMNVEV (reference sequence). In DNA, the CDR3 is TGTGCCAGCCGTTCCAGCGGGACCCATGAGCAGTTCTTC. Its translation is CASRSSGTHEQFF.

The chain carries TRBV2 and TRBJ1-1; no clear D. The V and J ends lost 4 bases and 0 bases respectively, with 6 bases between them. This CDR3 has 13 residues. Germline V gene lookup returns CDR1 SNHLY and CDR2 FYNNEI. The CDR3 protein is CASSVSVNTEAFF. CDR3 DNA: TGTGCCAGCAGTGTTTCGGTGAACACTGAAGCTTTCTTT.

This chain joins TRBV7-9 and TRBJ1-4; maybe TRBD1 (5 bases). CDR1 and CDR2 from the germline V gene are SEHNR and FQNEAQ (reference sequence). The V end lost 3 bases, the J end lost 7 bases, and 12 bases lay between the germline ends. The CDR3 runs 14 residues. The CDR3 DNA follows: TGTGCCAGCAGCTTTGAGACAGTTAGTGAAAAACTGTTTTTT. It encodes CASSFETVSEKLFF.

This clone was seen a handful of times. The V and J genes are TRBV3-1 (or the pseudogene TRBV3-2) and TRBJ2-7; 9 bases match TRBD1. V was clipped by 4 bases and J by 3 bases; unmatched bases: 4. Germline CDR1 and CDR2: LGHDT and YNNKEL (reference sequence). The CDR3 has 14 residues. The CDR3 region is CASSLGQGNYEQYF. CDR3 in DNA: TGTGCCAGCAGCCTAGGACAGGGGAACTACGAGCAGTACTTC.

The chain has TRBV28 and TRBJ1-1, with D tentatively TRBD1 (5 bases). CDR1 is MDHEN and CDR2 is SYDVKM in the germline V gene. CDR3 length: 13 amino acids. V lost 5 bases, J lost 2 bases, and 9 bases lay in between. CDR3 sequence reads: CASSVQGNTEAFF. The CDR3 region has the DNA TGTGCCAGCAGTGTGCAGGGAAACACTGAAGCTTTCTTT. Using reference TRBV28 and TRBJ1-1 for the parts outside the CDR3, the full variable domain is DVKVTQSSRYLVKRTGEKVFLECVQDMDHENMFWYRQDPGLGLRLIYFSYDVKMKEKGDIPEGYSVSREKKERFSLILESASTNQTSMYLCASSVQGNTEAFFGQGTRLTVV.